This T cell receptor (beta chain) derives from a study of blood T cells in healthy people across ages. Each sample had at least 6.5 million PBMCs isolated. Through a sample-barcoded 5' primer and a J-beta primer mix, a second PCR was run for roughly 6 to 11 cycles. A 12-random-nucleotide template-switch adaptor tagged each cDNA molecule. TCRdb re-analysed the 5' RACE reads in MiXCR, keeping a single row per CDR3 protein. The table records over 1,500,000 distinct CDR3 sequences, roughly 52% of them present only once. The CDR3 consists of 17 residues. The J segment lost 6 bases and the V segment lost 3 bases, leaving 15 bases of the junction unmatched. Looked up from germline, CDR1 is SGDLS and CDR2 is YYNGEE. This clonotype was seen a few times. Its antigen is undetermined. Study findings and constraints: Older age went with lower TCR beta diversity per million T cells, in a roughly linear way.

Sequencing used blood. This chain uses TRBV9 with TRBJ2-3, with 8 bases that match TRBD1. The TCR originated in a woman aged 40 to 55 in good health. The CDR3 reads CASSGWTGHQVTDTQYF. CDR3 nucleotides: TGTGCCAGCAGCGGATGGACAGGGCACCAAGTAACCGATACGCAGTATTTT.